This is a list of T cell receptor beta chains from one sample in a study of tumor-infiltrating lymphocytes in primary liver carcinoma. TCRdb used MiXCR to reprocess the multiplex PCR reads, holding one entry per CDR3 protein. The repertoire holds approximately 110,000 distinct CDR3 sequences, 55% to 65% seen once, with about a tenth in the top ten. Sequences were obtained from liver tumor tissue from sampling region 1. Every receptor here comes from a woman between 55 and 75 years old with primary liver carcinoma and hepatitis B virus infection. CDR3s include the opening cysteine and the closing phenylalanine or tryptophan. The D gene is left open where the match is weak. Clone size, where shown, is once, few, many, or a class for clones that have expanded.

d_gene: .; j_gene: TRBJ1-6; v_gene: TRBV6-5; abundance: many; CDR3aa: CASSYSGGGTYNSPLHF; CDR3nt: TGTGCCAGCAGTTATTCGGGTGGAGGGACCTATAATTCACCCCTCCACTTT
d_gene: .; j_gene: TRBJ2-7; v_gene: TRBV11-1; abundance: .; CDR3aa: CASSSTGFHDDEQYF; CDR3nt: TGTGCCAGCAGCTCGACAGGCTTCCACGACGACGAGCAGTATTTC
d_gene: .; j_gene: TRBJ2-2; v_gene: TRBV28; abundance: few; CDR3aa: CASKKAWGYTGELFF; CDR3nt: TGTGCCAGCAAAAAAGCTTGGGGGTACACCGGGGAGCTGTTTTTT
d_gene: .; j_gene: TRBJ2-2; v_gene: TRBV11-2; abundance: .; CDR3aa: CARSFWGVGGVELFF; CDR3nt: TGTGCCAGGAGCTTCTGGGGGGTGGGTGGCGTGGAGCTGTTTTTT
d_gene: .; j_gene: TRBJ2-1; v_gene: TRBV11-3; abundance: .; CDR3aa: CANSRPLMDEQFF; CDR3nt: TGTGCCAACAGCCGACCACTGATGGATGAGCAGTTCTTC
d_gene: TRBD1; j_gene: TRBJ1-1; v_gene: TRBV4-1; abundance: .; CDR3aa: CAISQDYRGETEAFF; CDR3nt: TGTGCCATCAGCCAAGATTACAGGGGAGAGACTGAAGCTTTCTTT
d_gene: .; j_gene: TRBJ2-1; v_gene: TRBV4-2; abundance: .; CDR3aa: CAGSLDGGDLYNEQFF; CDR3nt: TGTGCCGGCAGCCTAGATGGAGGGGACCTCTACAATGAGCAGTTCTTC
d_gene: .; j_gene: TRBJ1-1; v_gene: TRBV12-3/TRBV12-4; abundance: .; CDR3aa: CPSNLKTELNTEAFF; CDR3nt: TGTCCCAGCAACCTTAAGACAGAATTGAACACTGAAGCTTTCTTT
d_gene: TRBD1; j_gene: TRBJ1-1; v_gene: TRBV11-2; abundance: .; CDR3aa: CASSVRTGRTEAFF; CDR3nt: TGTGCCAGTAGCGTGCGGACAGGGCGGACTGAAGCTTTCTTT
d_gene: .; j_gene: TRBJ1-2; v_gene: TRBV11-2; abundance: .; CDR3aa: CASSLDPIRTLRYGYIF; CDR3nt: TGTGCCAGCAGCTTAGATCCGATCAGGACGCTGCGCTATGGCTACATTTTC
d_gene: .; j_gene: TRBJ1-4; v_gene: TRBV29-1; abundance: .; CDR3aa: CSVEGTRRGKLFF; CDR3nt: TGCAGCGTTGAAGGTACCCGGCGTGGAAAACTGTTTTTT
d_gene: .; j_gene: TRBJ2-3; v_gene: TRBV29-1; abundance: many; CDR3aa: CSSNTDTQYF; CDR3nt: TGCAGCTCAAATACAGATACGCAGTATTTT
d_gene: .; j_gene: TRBJ2-4; v_gene: TRBV19; abundance: .; CDR3aa: CASSIPATTKNIQYF; CDR3nt: TGTGCCAGTAGTATCCCAGCAACAACAAAAAACATTCAGTACTTC
d_gene: .; j_gene: TRBJ2-1; v_gene: TRBV14; abundance: .; CDR3aa: CDSSQGGAIEQFF; CDR3nt: TGTGACAGCAGCCAAGGTGGGGCTATTGAGCAGTTTTTC
d_gene: TRBD2; j_gene: TRBJ2-4; v_gene: TRBV5-4; abundance: .; CDR3aa: CASRRGDRAENIQYF; CDR3nt: TGTGCCAGCAGACGGGGGGACCGGGCCGAAAACATTCAGTACTTC
d_gene: .; j_gene: TRBJ1-1; v_gene: TRBV11-2; abundance: .; CDR3aa: CARSSKQAEAFF; CDR3nt: TGTGCCAGGAGCTCTAAGCAGGCTGAAGCATTCTTT
d_gene: .; j_gene: TRBJ2-1; v_gene: TRBV12-3/TRBV12-4; abundance: many; CDR3aa: CASSPGNNEQFF; CDR3nt: TGTGCCAGCAGTCCCGGAAACAATGAGCAGTTCTTC
d_gene: .; j_gene: TRBJ2-3; v_gene: TRBV11-3; abundance: .; CDR3aa: CASSLSFRPLRTDSHCF; CDR3nt: TGTGCCAGCAGCTTATCGTTTCGGCCGCTACGGACAGATTCGCATTGTTTT
d_gene: .; j_gene: TRBJ1-1; v_gene: TRBV6-5; abundance: .; CDR3aa: CASSLGGMDTEAFF; CDR3nt: TGTGCCAGTAGTTTGGGTGGAATGGACACTGAAGCTTTCTTT
d_gene: .; j_gene: TRBJ2-5; v_gene: TRBV5-1; abundance: many; CDR3aa: CASSSDGGGTQYF; CDR3nt: TGCGCCAGCAGCTCGGACGGAGGGGGGACCCAGTACTTC
d_gene: .; j_gene: TRBJ1-2; v_gene: TRBV5-1; abundance: .; CDR3aa: CISSLAGDYGYTF; CDR3nt: TGCATCAGCAGTCTGGCCGGTGACTATGGCTACACCTTC
d_gene: TRBD2; j_gene: TRBJ2-1; v_gene: TRBV28; abundance: .; CDR3aa: CASSPPSLTSGSGIEQFF; CDR3nt: TGTGCCAGCAGTCCCCCCTCCTTAACTAGCGGGAGCGGGATTGAGCAGTTCTTC
d_gene: .; j_gene: TRBJ2-3; v_gene: TRBV29-1; abundance: few; CDR3aa: CSVDEGGTDTQYF; CDR3nt: TGCAGCGTTGATGAGGGGGGCACAGATACGCAGTATTTT
d_gene: TRBD2; j_gene: TRBJ2-7; v_gene: TRBV28; abundance: .; CDR3aa: CASSRTSGSYEQYF; CDR3nt: TGTGCCAGCAGTCGGACTAGCGGGAGCTACGAGCAGTACTTC
d_gene: .; j_gene: TRBJ2-5; v_gene: TRBV4-2; abundance: many; CDR3aa: CASSREGAGQETQYF; CDR3nt: TGTGCCAGCAGCCGCGAGGGAGCGGGCCAAGAGACCCAGTACTTC
d_gene: .; j_gene: TRBJ2-2; v_gene: TRBV28; abundance: .; CDR3aa: CACSSASLSGELFF; CDR3nt: TGTGCCTGCAGTTCGGCCTCGTTGTCCGGGGAGCTGTTTTTT
d_gene: TRBD1; j_gene: TRBJ2-7; v_gene: TRBV29-1; abundance: few; CDR3aa: CSVVRGTNSYEHYF; CDR3nt: TGCAGCGTTGTCAGGGGGACCAATTCCTACGAGCACTACTTC
d_gene: .; j_gene: TRBJ2-6; v_gene: TRBV4-2; abundance: many; CDR3aa: CASSQGGLSGANVLTF; CDR3nt: TGTGCCAGCAGCCAAGGAGGTCTGAGTGGGGCCAACGTCCTGACTTTC
d_gene: TRBD2; j_gene: TRBJ2-1; v_gene: TRBV5-1; abundance: .; CDR3aa: CASTLGLAPGEQFF; CDR3nt: TGCGCCAGCACCTTGGGACTAGCACCGGGGGAGCAGTTCTTC
d_gene: .; j_gene: TRBJ1-2; v_gene: TRBV6-1; abundance: .; CDR3aa: CASSGGDGRVGYTF; CDR3nt: TGTGCCAGCAGTGGGGGGGACGGTAGGGTCGGCTACACCTTC
d_gene: .; j_gene: TRBJ1-4; v_gene: TRBV6-5; abundance: .; CDR3aa: CASSRVTTNEKVFF; CDR3nt: TGTGCCAGCAGCAGGGTAACAACTAATGAAAAAGTGTTTTTT
d_gene: .; j_gene: TRBJ1-5; v_gene: TRBV6-6; abundance: .; CDR3aa: CASLDRPLDHQPQHF; CDR3nt: TGTGCCAGCCTCGACAGGCCCTTGGACCATCAGCCCCAGCATTTT
d_gene: .; j_gene: TRBJ1-2; v_gene: TRBV7-9; abundance: .; CDR3aa: CASSLFQGSGYTF; CDR3nt: TGTGCCAGCAGCTTATTTCAGGGTTCTGGCTACACCTTC
d_gene: .; j_gene: TRBJ2-5; v_gene: TRBV4-2; abundance: .; CDR3aa: CASSPGNGIPAEETQYF; CDR3nt: TGTGCCAGCAGCCCAGGGAACGGGATCCCGGCTGAGGAGACCCAGTACTTC
d_gene: TRBD2; j_gene: TRBJ2-1; v_gene: TRBV11-2; abundance: .; CDR3aa: CASSLGLDSNEQFF; CDR3nt: TGTGCCAGCAGCCTCGGACTAGATAGCAATGAGCAGTTCTTC
d_gene: TRBD2; j_gene: TRBJ2-2; v_gene: TRBV29-1; abundance: .; CDR3aa: CSVRADGSGTDHGELFF; CDR3nt: TGCAGCGTTAGGGCAGATGGTAGCGGGACGGATCACGGGGAGCTGTTTTTT
d_gene: TRBD1; j_gene: TRBJ2-7; v_gene: TRBV11-2; abundance: .; CDR3aa: CASSLRDRGTYERYF; CDR3nt: TGTGCCAGCAGCTTAAGGGACAGAGGGACCTACGAGCGGTACTTC
d_gene: .; j_gene: TRBJ1-1; v_gene: TRBV7-9; abundance: few; CDR3aa: CASKMGGNTEAFF; CDR3nt: TGTGCCAGTAAAATGGGGGGAAACACTGAAGCTTTCTTT
d_gene: .; j_gene: TRBJ2-7; v_gene: TRBV28; abundance: few; CDR3aa: CASYRGSSASSYEQYF; CDR3nt: TGTGCCAGCTACCGCGGTTCTAGCGCGAGCTCCTACGAGCAGTACTTC
d_gene: TRBD1; j_gene: TRBJ1-3; v_gene: TRBV11-2; abundance: .; CDR3aa: CAGSYDRELGNTIYF; CDR3nt: TGTGCCGGCAGTTACGACAGGGAACTTGGAAACACCATATATTTT
d_gene: .; j_gene: TRBJ2-3; v_gene: TRBV4-1; abundance: .; CDR3aa: CANQGGGDTGFTDTQYF; CDR3nt: TGCGCCAACCAGGGTGGGGGAGACACAGGGTTTACAGATACGCAGTATTTT
d_gene: TRBD1; j_gene: TRBJ2-1; v_gene: TRBV12-5; abundance: many; CDR3aa: CASGSGQGFNEQFF; CDR3nt: TGTGCTAGTGGTTCGGGACAGGGGTTCAATGAGCAGTTCTTC
d_gene: TRBD1; j_gene: TRBJ2-5; v_gene: TRBV5-1; abundance: many; CDR3aa: CASSSGDRDGETQYF; CDR3nt: TGCGCCAGCAGCTCAGGGGACAGGGATGGAGAGACCCAGTACTTC
d_gene: .; j_gene: TRBJ1-5; v_gene: TRBV6-1; abundance: many; CDR3aa: CASRTEGSYSNQPQHF; CDR3nt: TGTGCCAGCAGAACCGAGGGCAGCTATAGCAATCAGCCCCAGCATTTT
d_gene: TRBD2; j_gene: TRBJ2-7; v_gene: TRBV11-3; abundance: many; CDR3aa: CASSLERAGGHSSYEQYF; CDR3nt: TGTGCCAGCAGCTTAGAGAGGGCGGGAGGCCACAGCTCCTACGAGCAGTACTTC
d_gene: .; j_gene: TRBJ2-3; v_gene: TRBV6-1; abundance: many; CDR3aa: CASSELFGGTVLGTDTQYF; CDR3nt: TGTGCCAGCAGTGAGTTGTTTGGTGGGACTGTACTCGGCACAGATACGCAGTATTTT
d_gene: .; j_gene: TRBJ1-1; v_gene: TRBV10-1; abundance: .; CDR3aa: CPSSESWGSTEAFF; CDR3nt: TGCCCCAGCAGTGAGTCTTGGGGTAGTACTGAAGCTTTCTTT
d_gene: .; j_gene: TRBJ2-7; v_gene: TRBV12-3/TRBV12-4; abundance: many; CDR3aa: CASSLWQGTYEQYF; CDR3nt: TGTGCCAGCAGTTTATGGCAGGGCACCTACGAGCAGTACTTC
d_gene: .; j_gene: TRBJ2-5; v_gene: TRBV5-1; abundance: .; CDR3aa: CASSLAQETQCF; CDR3nt: TGCGCCAGCAGCTTGGCACAAGAGACCCAGTGCTTC
d_gene: .; j_gene: TRBJ2-7; v_gene: TRBV12-3/TRBV12-4; abundance: .; CDR3aa: CASSPTGTNTYEQYF; CDR3nt: TGTGCCAGCAGTCCGACCGGGACAAATACATACGAGCAGTACTTC
d_gene: .; j_gene: TRBJ2-2; v_gene: TRBV12-3/TRBV12-4; abundance: .; CDR3aa: CASSPNSVKLGGELFF; CDR3nt: TGTGCCAGCAGTCCCAACAGCGTGAAACTGGGCGGGGAGCTGTTTTTT
d_gene: TRBD1; j_gene: TRBJ2-1; v_gene: TRBV6-1; abundance: many; CDR3aa: CATYGTGYNEQFF; CDR3nt: TGTGCCACCTACGGGACAGGCTACAATGAGCAGTTCTTC
d_gene: .; j_gene: TRBJ2-1; v_gene: TRBV11-2; abundance: .; CDR3aa: CAGSLDEVAAVYNEQFF; CDR3nt: TGTGCCGGCAGCTTGGATGAGGTGGCAGCGGTGTACAATGAGCAGTTCTTC